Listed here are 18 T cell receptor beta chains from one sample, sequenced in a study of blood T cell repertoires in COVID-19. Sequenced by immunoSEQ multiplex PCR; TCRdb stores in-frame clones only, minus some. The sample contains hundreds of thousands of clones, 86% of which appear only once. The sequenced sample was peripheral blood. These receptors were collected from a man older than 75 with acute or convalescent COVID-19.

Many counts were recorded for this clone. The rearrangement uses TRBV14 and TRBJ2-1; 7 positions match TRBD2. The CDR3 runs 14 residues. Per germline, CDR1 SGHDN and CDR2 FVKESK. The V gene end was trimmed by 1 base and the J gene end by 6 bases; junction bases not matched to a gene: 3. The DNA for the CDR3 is TGTGCCAGCAGCCAAGGGACTAGGTTCAATGAGCAGTTCTTC. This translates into CASSQGTRFNEQFF.

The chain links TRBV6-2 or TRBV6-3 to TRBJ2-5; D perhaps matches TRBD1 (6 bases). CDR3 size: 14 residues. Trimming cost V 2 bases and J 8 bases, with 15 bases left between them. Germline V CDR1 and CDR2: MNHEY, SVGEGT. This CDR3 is CASSYGQGLPTQYF. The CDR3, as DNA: TGTGCCAGCAGTTACGGCCAGGGGCTCCCTACCCAGTACTTC.

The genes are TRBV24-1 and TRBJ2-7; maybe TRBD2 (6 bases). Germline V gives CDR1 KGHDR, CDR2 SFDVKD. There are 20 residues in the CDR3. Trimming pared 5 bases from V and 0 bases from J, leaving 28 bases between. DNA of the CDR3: TGTGCCACCAGTGCCCCACGGAGGGTAGGGAGCTCGGGGAGCTCCTACGAGCAGTACGTC. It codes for CATSAPRRVGSSGSSYEQYV.

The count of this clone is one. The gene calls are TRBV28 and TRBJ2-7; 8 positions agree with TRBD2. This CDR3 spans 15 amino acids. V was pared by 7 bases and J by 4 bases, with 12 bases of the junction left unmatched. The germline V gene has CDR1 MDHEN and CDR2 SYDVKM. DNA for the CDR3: TGTGCCAGCAAACTTAGCGGGACGTCGCCTTACGAGCAGTACTTC. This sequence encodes CASKLSGTSPYEQYF.

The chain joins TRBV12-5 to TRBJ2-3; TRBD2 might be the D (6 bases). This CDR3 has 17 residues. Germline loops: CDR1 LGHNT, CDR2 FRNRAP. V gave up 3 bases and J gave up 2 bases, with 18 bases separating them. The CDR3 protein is CASGLGTSGKYTDTQYF. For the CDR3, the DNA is TGTGCTAGTGGTTTAGGGACTTCCGGAAAGTACACAGATACGCAGTATTTT. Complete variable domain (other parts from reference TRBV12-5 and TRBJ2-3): DARVTQTPRHKVTEMGQEVTMRCQPILGHNTVFWYRQTMMQGLELLAYFRNRAPLDDSGMPKDRFSAEMPDATLATLKIQPSEPRDSAVYFCASGLGTSGKYTDTQYFGPGTRLTVL.

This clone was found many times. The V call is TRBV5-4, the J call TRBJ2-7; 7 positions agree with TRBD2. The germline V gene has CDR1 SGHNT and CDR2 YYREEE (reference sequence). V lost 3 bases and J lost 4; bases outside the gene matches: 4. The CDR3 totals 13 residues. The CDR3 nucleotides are TGTGCCAGCAGCTGGCGGGGGAAGTACGAGCAGTACGTC. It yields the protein CASSWRGKYEQYV.

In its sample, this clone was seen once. The CDR3 is CASSTPGTGSSYEQYF. DNA of the CDR3: TGTGCCAGCAGTACCCCCGGGACAGGGAGCTCCTACGAGCAGTACTTC. The chain recombines TRBV28 with TRBJ2-7; TRBD1 agrees at 9 bases. Trimming took 5 bases from V and 0 from J; bases not matched to a gene: 8. Germline CDR1 reads MDHEN; CDR2 reads SYDVKM. The CDR3 length is 16 residues.

The CDR3 protein is CASSVRDRADNSPLHF. CDR3 coding DNA: TGTGCCAGCAGCGTCCGGGACAGGGCCGATAATTCACCCCTCCACTTT. J is TRBJ1-6 and V is TRBV11-2; the match to TRBD1 covers 9 bases. J gave up 5 bases and V 5 bases, and 7 bases lay outside the gene matches. The germline V gene encodes CDR1 SGHAT and CDR2 FQNNGV. This CDR3 is built from 16 residues. The entire variable domain, with the rest obtained from reference TRBV11-2 and TRBJ1-6, is as follows: EAGVAQSPRYKIIEKRQSVAFWCNPISGHATLYWYQQILGQGPKLLIQFQNNGVVDDSQLPKDRFSAERLKGVDSTLKIQPAKLEDSAVYLCASSVRDRADNSPLHFGNGTRLTVT.

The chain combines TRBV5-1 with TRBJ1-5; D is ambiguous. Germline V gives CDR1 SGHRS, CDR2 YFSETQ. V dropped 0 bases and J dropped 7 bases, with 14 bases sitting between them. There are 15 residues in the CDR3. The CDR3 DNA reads TGCGCCAGCAGCTTGGAAGGAGGGCTCAGGCAGCCCCAGCATTTT. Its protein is CASSLEGGLRQPQHF.

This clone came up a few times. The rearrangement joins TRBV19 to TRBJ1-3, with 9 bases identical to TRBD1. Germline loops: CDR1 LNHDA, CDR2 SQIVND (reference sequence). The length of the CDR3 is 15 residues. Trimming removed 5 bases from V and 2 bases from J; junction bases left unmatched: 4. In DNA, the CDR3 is TGTGCCAGTAGTCTTTGGACAGGGGCTGGAAACACCATATATTTT. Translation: CASSLWTGAGNTIYF.

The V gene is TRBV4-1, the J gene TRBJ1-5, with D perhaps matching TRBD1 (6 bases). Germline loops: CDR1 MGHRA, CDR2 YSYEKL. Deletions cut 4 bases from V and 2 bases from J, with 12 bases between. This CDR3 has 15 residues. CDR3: CASSPGSGGNQPQHF. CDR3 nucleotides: TGCGCCAGCAGCCCAGGGTCAGGGGGCAATCAGCCCCAGCATTTT.

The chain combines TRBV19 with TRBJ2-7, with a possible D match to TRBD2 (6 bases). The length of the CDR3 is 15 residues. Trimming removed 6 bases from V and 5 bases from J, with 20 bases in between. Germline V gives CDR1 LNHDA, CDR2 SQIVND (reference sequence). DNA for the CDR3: TGTGCCAGTAGAAGCCTACGGGAGACAACCGACGAGCAGTACTTC. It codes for CASRSLRETTDEQYF.

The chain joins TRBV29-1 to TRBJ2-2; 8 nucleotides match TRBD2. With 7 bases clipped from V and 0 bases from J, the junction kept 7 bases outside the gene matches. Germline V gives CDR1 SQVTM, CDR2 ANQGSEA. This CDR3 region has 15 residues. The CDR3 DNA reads TGCAGCGCCCGGTCGGGAGGGCCGAACACCGGGGAGCTGTTTTTT. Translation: CSARSGGPNTGELFF.

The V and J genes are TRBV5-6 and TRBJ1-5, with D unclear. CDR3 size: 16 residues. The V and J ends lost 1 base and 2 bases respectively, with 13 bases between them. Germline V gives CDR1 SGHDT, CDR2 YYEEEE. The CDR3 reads CASSLNLGKGNQPQHF. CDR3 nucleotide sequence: TGTGCCAGCAGCTTGAATTTGGGCAAAGGCAATCAGCCCCAGCATTTT. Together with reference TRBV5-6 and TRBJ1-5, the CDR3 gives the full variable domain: DAGVTQSPTHLIKTRGQQVTLRCSPKSGHDTVSWYQQALGQGPQFIFQYYEEEERQRGNFPDRFSGHQFPNYSSELNVNALLLGDSALYLCASSLNLGKGNQPQHFGDGTRLSIL.

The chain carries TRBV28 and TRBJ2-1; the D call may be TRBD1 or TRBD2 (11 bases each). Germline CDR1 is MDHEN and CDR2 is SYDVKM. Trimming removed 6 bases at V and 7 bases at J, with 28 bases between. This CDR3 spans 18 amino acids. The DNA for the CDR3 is TGTGCCAGCAGCACGGACAGGGGGCTAGCGGGAGGTGGGAATGAGCAGTTCTTC. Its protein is CASSTDRGLAGGGNEQFF.

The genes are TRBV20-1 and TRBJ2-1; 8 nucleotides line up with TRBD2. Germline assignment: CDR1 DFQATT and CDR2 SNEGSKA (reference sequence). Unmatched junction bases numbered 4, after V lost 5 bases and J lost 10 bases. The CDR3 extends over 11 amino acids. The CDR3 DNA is TGCAGTGCTCTCGGGGGGGACGAGCAGTTCTTC. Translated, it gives CSALGGDEQFF.

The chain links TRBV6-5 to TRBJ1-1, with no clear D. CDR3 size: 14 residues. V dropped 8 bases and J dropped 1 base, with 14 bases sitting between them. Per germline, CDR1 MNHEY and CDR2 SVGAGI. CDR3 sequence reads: CASRISEANTEAFF. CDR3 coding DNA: TGTGCCAGCCGAATTAGTGAGGCGAACACTGAAGCTTTCTTT.

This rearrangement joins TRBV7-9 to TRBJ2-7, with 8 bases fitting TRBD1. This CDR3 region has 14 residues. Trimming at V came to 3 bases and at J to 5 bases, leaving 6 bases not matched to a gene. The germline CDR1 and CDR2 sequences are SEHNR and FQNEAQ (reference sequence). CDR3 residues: CASSFPDREDEQYF. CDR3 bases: TGTGCCAGCAGCTTCCCGGACAGGGAAGACGAGCAGTACTTC.